This entry describes one T cell receptor beta chain. No cognate antigen has been identified for it. Within one base of it there is no much larger clone, and no base qualities were kept. From the cysteine through the phenylalanine, the CDR3 covers 16 amino acids. This entry keeps only the CDR3 DNA: 48 bases, framed from base 1. Relative to germline, V is 3 bases shorter and J is 1 base shorter, with 15 bases between their ends. The germline V gene (reference sequence) provides CDR1 LNHDA and CDR2 SQIVND. The collaborating institutions used their own protocols to collect whole blood in K2EDTA tubes. For TCRbeta analysis, collaborators shipped samples in one of three forms: frozen whole blood, isolated PBMCs, or DNA extracted from either of those sample types. This sample was included in a study of blood T cell repertoires in COVID-19 (dated by TCRdb to the early 2020s). About the investigation overall: Samples covering the acute and convalescent phases of COVID-19 were provided by collaborators in the United States, Italy and Spain. Where HLA class I and class II types were available, the types were taken from metadata supplied by the sample provider, not from assay-based typing. The prospective study material was composed of cDNA or gDNA derived from T cells, B-cell-depleted T cells, or PBMCs. Samples were obtained from the ongoing ImmuneRACE study (first 160 participants) and from 1,254 subjects provided by 6 global collaborators. Sample metadata almost always included a de-identified subject ID, COVID-19 status, age in years and sex. The repertoires were released in a freely available public database intended as a resource for research on the immune response to SARS-CoV-2. The dataset comprised deeply sampled blood TCRbeta repertoires from subjects exposed to, actively infected with, or recovered from COVID-19. The investigation overall reported the following: Clinical and demographic metadata were provided uncurated, with the amount varying by source and participant.

TCRbeta CDR3 regions were amplified from genomic DNA using the immunoSEQ Assay, a bias-controlled multiplex PCR. Per the original workflow: Nucleated cell counts per sample were estimated from amplification of reference gene primers within the assay. Sequence reads were collapsed and filtered to measure the absolute abundance of every unique TCRbeta CDR3 rearrangement. For each sample, productive Simpson clonality was calculated as the square root of Simpson's diversity index across productive rearrangements. Entries here come from immuneACCESS through TCRdb and include only in-frame sequences with V and J called. Some clones fail to appear in such tables; in the studies checked, an unresolved V gene covers under half of the shortfall, and the cause of the remainder is unknown. That table furnishes V, J and clone size, whereas the DNA furnished D and trimming. The sample profile shows about 240,000 clones; roughly 80% of them were found once. Of the sample, around 9.9% is held by the ten largest clones.

The chain employs TRBV19 and TRBJ1-1; the D segment could be TRBD1, given 6 matching bases. The specimen was peripheral blood. This clonotype was sampled from a woman older than 75 with acute or convalescent COVID-19. The bases are TGTGCCAGTAGTATGAGGGGGGGCCGGGGGAACACTGAAGCTTTCTTT. Its amino acids are CASSMRGGRGNTEAFF. The variable domain in full, with residues beyond the CDR3 obtained from the reference TRBV19 and TRBJ1-1 genes, is DGGITQSPKYLFRKEGQNVTLSCEQNLNHDAMYWYRQDPGQGLRLIYYSQIVNDFQKGDIAEGYSVSREKKESFPLTVTSAQKNPTAFYLCASSMRGGRGNTEAFFGQGTRLTVV.